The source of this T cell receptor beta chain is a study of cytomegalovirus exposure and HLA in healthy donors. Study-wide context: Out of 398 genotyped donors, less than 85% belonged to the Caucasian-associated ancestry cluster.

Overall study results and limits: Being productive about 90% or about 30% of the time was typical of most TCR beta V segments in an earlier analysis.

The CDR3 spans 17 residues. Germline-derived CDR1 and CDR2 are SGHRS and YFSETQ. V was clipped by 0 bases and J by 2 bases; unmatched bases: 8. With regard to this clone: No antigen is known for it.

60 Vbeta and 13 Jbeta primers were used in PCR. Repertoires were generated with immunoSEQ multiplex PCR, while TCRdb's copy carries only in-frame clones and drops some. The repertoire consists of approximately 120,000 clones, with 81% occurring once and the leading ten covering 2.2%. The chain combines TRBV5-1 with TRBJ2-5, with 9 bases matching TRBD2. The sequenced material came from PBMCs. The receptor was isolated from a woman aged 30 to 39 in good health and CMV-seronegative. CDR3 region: CASSLVPSGIRQETQYF. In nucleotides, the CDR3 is TGCGCCAGCAGCTTGGTCCCTAGCGGGATCCGTCAAGAGACCCAGTACTTC.